The clone carrying this T cell receptor beta chain was detected a few times. Its antigen is unknown. This record belongs to a study of cytomegalovirus exposure and HLA in healthy donors. General study results and limits: DRB1 had the most TCR associations and HLA-C the fewest, a later analysis found, with rates varying by HLA locus. Donors belonging to an Asian-associated ancestry cluster reportedly showed fewer N-insertions in productive TCRs than the 666-donor mean, according to what a later analysis found.

The length of the CDR3 is 14 residues. CDR1 MNHEY and CDR2 SMNVEV come from the germline V gene (reference sequence). Trimming removed 3 bases at V and 2 bases at J, with 11 bases between. Use of 60 Vbeta and 13 Jbeta primers characterized the PCR. Assay used: immunoSEQ multiplex PCR; TCRdb lists only in-frame clones, some missing. Seen here are roughly 89,000 clones, over 55% observed once, and the top ten hold about 22%. Sampled while nominally healthy, donors likely had unrecorded immune exposures. The genes are TRBV27 and TRBJ2-7, with D possibly TRBD1 on 6 matching bases. Sequenced sample: PBMCs. This sequence was found in a woman aged 45-60 years in good health and CMV-seropositive. The CDR3 sequence is CASSFGQGTYEQYF. CDR3 sequence (DNA): TGTGCCAGCAGTTTTGGGCAGGGGACCTACGAGCAGTACTTC.